This TCR beta chain was identified during a study of cytomegalovirus exposure and HLA in healthy donors. The PCR had 60 Vbeta and 13 Jbeta primers. Libraries were prepared by immunoSEQ multiplex PCR; TCRdb keeps only in-frame clonotypes and omits some of them. The sample consists of over 150,000 clones, around 68% of them appearing once. The germline gives CDR1 SGDLS, CDR2 YYNGEE. Trimming removed 0 bases from V and 0 bases from J, with 9 bases in between. CDR3 size: 16 residues. The clonotype originates from a man aged 50-59 years in good health and CMV-seronegative. Sequencing input: PBMCs. The chain has TRBV9 and TRBJ1-4; D gene unclear. The CDR3: CASSVETPPTNEKLFF. The CDR3 DNA reads as TGTGCCAGCAGCGTAGAAACTCCTCCAACTAATGAAAAACTGTTTTTT. The entire variable domain, with the rest obtained from reference TRBV9 and TRBJ1-4, is as follows: DSGVTQTPKHLITATGQRVTLRCSPRSGDLSVYWYQQSLDQGLQFLIQYYNGEERAKGNILERFSAQQFPDLHSELNLSSLELGDSALYFCASSVETPPTNEKLFFGSGTQLSVL.